A single T cell receptor beta chain is shown here with its context. The sample holds a few counts of this clone. Its antigen is unknown. No quality values exist for individual bases; no much larger clone is one base distant. The cohort comprised 670 or so healthy bone marrow donors. Cohort members were all nominally healthy when sampled, although unrecorded immune exposures were likely present. The donor tested CMV seropositive and was one of the 289 seropositive cohort members. Each donor provided a peripheral blood sample, and peripheral blood mononuclear cells were used for TCR beta sequencing. The Qiagen DNeasy Blood Extraction Kit was used to extract genomic DNA from the blood cell samples. Library construction relied on the immunoSEQ multiplex PCR assay. The multiplex PCR relied on a mix of 60 forward primers for TCR Vbeta segments and 13 reverse primers for TCR Jbeta segments. The CDR3 region of rearranged TCR beta genes was amplified from genomic DNA with a multiplex PCR assay. On the Illumina HiSeq System, the amplified TCR beta libraries were sequenced as 87-base-pair reads. The paper's data handling went like this. A later analysis counted about 80 million unique TCR beta chains across the 666 repertoires, and roughly 10 million of these chains were shared by at least two donors. Raw reads were error-corrected and collapsed into unique sequences with a nearest-neighbor algorithm that merged closely related sequences to remove PCR and sequencing errors. CDR3 sequences were aligned to IMGT reference sequences to assign V, D and J gene segments. For a sequence to be retained, a match of at least six nucleotides was required to both a V gene segment and a J gene segment. A rearrangement counted as productive if the CDR3 had no stop codons and remained in frame with V and J, and every other rearrangement counted as non-productive. CDR3 was defined by IMGT convention, running from the second conserved V-encoded cysteine to the conserved J-encoded phenylalanine. Sequences without an unambiguous match to a single V gene segment were excluded from the earlier analysis of several hundred of the donors. In an earlier analysis of roughly 600 of the donors, a V segment was called functional when productive rearrangements were above 56.7%, and segregating when the standard deviation between donors exceeded 5%. A statistical classification framework was built for diagnosing cytomegalovirus status from the catalog of TCR beta chain sequences. A later analysis assigned V and J genes by comparing TCR nucleotide sequences with IMGT/GENE-DB human TR gene sequences. Using the TCRdist pipeline, a later analysis assigned CDR3 sequences along with most-parsimonious VDJ recombination scenarios. In a later analysis, every TCR beta chain was defined by the combination of its CDR3 amino acid sequence and its V-gene family, and reads without a unique V-gene family were dropped. As a way to deal with suspected cross-contamination and a sequencing artifact, a later analysis dropped under 600 nucleotide sequences that were highly shared and had low generation probability. In a later analysis, a clonal expansion index was calculated for each public chain from normalized within-repertoire ranks of inferred template counts. In a later analysis, generation probabilities were computed using a VDJ recombination model fitted to out-of-frame rearrangements, and the results were checked against IGoR. Hypergeometric tests were used in a later analysis to score TCR-TCR, TCR-HLA and TCR-CMV co-occurrence, with a repertoire-size bias correction applied to the TCR pairs. In a later analysis, false discovery rates were estimated by permuting HLA or CMV assignments 20 times. A later analysis grouped co-occurring TCRs with DBSCAN, adding TCRdist sequence similarity when clustering within HLA-allele-positive subsets. Repertoires with fewer than 30,000 or more than 120,000 public chains, plus five repertoires with anomalous nucleotide sharing, were excluded from co-occurrence clustering. In its TCRdb copy, this immuneACCESS table keeps in-frame sequences only and misses some clones. Where compared with another copy, unresolved V genes explain less than half of these, and the others have no known cause. V and J calls and clone size are copied from that table; D and trimming were computed from the DNA. For this sample there are 95,000 to 150,000 clones; about 11% appear just once. 4% to 5% of the sample lies in the top ten.

Reading from cysteine to phenylalanine, the CDR3 counts 18 amino acids. Only the CDR3 DNA is retained, 54 bases long and in frame from the first base. The germline V gene specifies SGHDT as CDR1 and YYEEEE as CDR2. Clipping removes 2 bases from V and 5 bases from J, with 16 as the unmatched junction base count. This specimen comes from a study of cytomegalovirus exposure and HLA in healthy donors (dated 2017 in TCRdb). Study-wide context: An earlier analysis of several hundred of the donors reported approximately 300 Gb of sequence data and around 120 million unique TCR beta sequences obtained from 180 million or so T cells. A later genetic analysis took genome-wide SNP genotypes for about three fifths of the 666 donors and used that subset as a discovery cohort. Both class I and class II loci were covered by HLA typing, at four-digit resolution. The genetic ancestry cluster associated with self-reported Caucasian donors included about 84% of the 350 to 500 genotyped donors. A separate validation cohort of approximately 120 different subjects was used in addition to the 666-subject first cohort. Alongside the repertoire data, information on donor age, sex, ethnicity and CMV serostatus was compiled. Typing coverage differed by locus: A, B, C, DRB1 and DQB1 were typed in about 620-640 donors, DQA1 in roughly 510, DPA1 in approximately 600, and DPB1 in 450 to 490. In an earlier analysis of 550 to 700 of the donors, high-throughput TCR beta sequencing was used to judge whether each TCR beta V gene segment behaved as functional or pseudogenic. An early release covering around 630 HLA-typed donors comprised around 300 gigabases of sequencing data and around 80 million unique TCR sequences. Five DR-DQ haplotypes were handled as single units for association and clustering because linkage in the cohort was strong. To study patterns of TCR occurrence, a later analysis re-analyzed previously published TCR beta repertoires from around 700 donors and added high-resolution HLA genotyping. Every discovery cohort repertoire had been produced on one sequencing platform. Rather than using new phenotypic data, the later analysis identified candidate immune exposures from TCR beta sequences and from how often those sequences occurred across donors. Among several hundred genotyped donors of the cohort, an average of roughly 230,000 unique TCR beta nucleotide sequences was sequenced per donor, of which approximately 19% were non-productive. The study was designed to test whether signatures of past pathogen exposure could be identified by cataloging public T cell receptors. Using immunosequencing, the study profiled T cell repertoires from about 610 subjects and related those repertoires to cytomegalovirus serostatus. The study combined high-throughput TCR immunosequencing, statistical association of individual TCRs with disease status, and machine learning to predict cytomegalovirus infection status.

The investigation overall reported the following: When HLA alleles, especially DR and DQ, strongly co-occurred, TCR associations were difficult to assign to individual alleles. While some public TCRs were present in many individuals, most TCR sequences turned up only very rarely across donors. In both the original and validation cohorts, the classifier was reported to diagnose cytomegalovirus status with high specificity and sensitivity. The study listed approximately 150 TCR beta chains as associated with cytomegalovirus. Some IMGT-functional V segments, including TRBV6-2 and TRBV6-3, could not be distinguished by the 87-base-pair reads and were therefore excluded. Only TCR beta chains were sequenced in this cohort, and the absence of alpha or paired-chain data limited detectable features. Roughly uniform sequencing depth across donors was assumed in presence/absence analyses, although this assumption may not hold. A later analysis found that most CMV-associated TCR beta chains appeared HLA-restricted, with HLA associations seemingly driven largely by CMV exposure. A later analysis found that TCR association rates varied across HLA loci, with DRB1 alleles showing the most associated TCRs and HLA-C alleles the fewest. In a later genetic analysis, a missense DCLRE1C variant was associated with V-gene and J-gene trimming of TCR beta chains, and the association was replicated in an independent cohort. Several of the top co-occurrence clusters appeared to be linked to parvovirus B19, influenza, CMV and Epstein-Barr virus, according to a later analysis. It was suggested by the authors that the approach could potentially be generalized to other disease states and immunological phenotypes. Because counts were too low, around 17 rarely observed V segments, including chromosome 9 orphons, were left out of the earlier analysis of a few hundred of the donors. A further reported finding was that TCR beta sequences accurately predicted the HLA-A and HLA-B alleles for most subjects in the first cohort. The sequencing pipeline was judged likely to have produced a cluster of highly shared sequence variants as a technical artifact. At a false discovery rate of 0.05, a later analysis linked 15,000 to 20,000 TCR beta sequences to specific HLA alleles. Compared with equally common non-associated chains, HLA-associated TCR beta chains in a later analysis were more clonally expanded and had lower generation probabilities. In vitro tests confirmed that a few of the cytomegalovirus-associated TCR beta chains recognize cytomegalovirus antigens. An earlier analysis of approximately 500 of the donors showed that most TCR beta V segments appeared in productive rearrangements either about 90% or about 30% of the time, which broadly matched IMGT annotations. Immune exposure information for the cohort was limited to CMV serostatus. According to a later genetic analysis, donors in an Asian-associated ancestry cluster had fewer N-insertions in productive TCRs than the approximately 700-donor mean. Correlated functional status among segregating V segments might reflect linkage disequilibrium, but an unknown experimental factor could not be ruled out. Because HLA typing was unavailable for some donors at each locus, only the typed subset was used in association tests.

This receptor was obtained from a woman younger than 35 in good health and CMV-seropositive. The sample was PBMCs. The rearrangement joined TRBV5-6 to TRBJ2-5; 9 of the junction bases match TRBD1. The sequenced DNA: TGTGCCAGCAGCTTATTTCCGGAATTGGACAGGGGACAGGAGACCCAGTACTTC. This translates into CASSLFPELDRGQETQYF.